Presented here are 9 T cell receptor beta chains from one specimen sequenced in a study of cytomegalovirus exposure and HLA in healthy donors (dated by TCRdb to 2017 to 2019). Library preparation was by the immunoSEQ multiplex PCR assay. For the multiplex PCR, a mixture combining 60 forward primers for TCR Vbeta segments and 13 reverse primers for TCR Jbeta segments was used. TCRdb obtained this table from immuneACCESS and retained in-frame rearrangements with V and J assigned. These tables miss some clones; where compared with another copy, unresolved V genes account for less than half of the shortfall, and the remainder is unexplained. The sample data list 90,000 or so clones, and roughly 60% of these were observed just once. The ten largest clones take up roughly 5.5% of the sample. Sequenced: PBMCs. The receptors were gathered from a boy aged 5-17 years in good health and CMV-seropositive.

The chain joins TRBV5-4 to TRBJ2-1; 9 bases are a match to TRBD2. J was trimmed by 9 bases and V by 0 bases; bases with no gene match: 4. The CDR3 sequence is 14 residues long. From germline, CDR1 is SGHNT and CDR2 YYREEE (reference sequence). The CDR3 loop reads CASSLGLAGTEQFF. CDR3 coding DNA: TGTGCCAGCAGCTTGGGGCTAGCGGGGACTGAGCAGTTCTTC.

The chain joins TRBV29-1 to TRBJ2-5, with TRBD1 matching 9 bases. V gave up 6 bases and J gave up 7 bases; unmatched junction bases: 9. The CDR3 totals 13 residues. The germline V gene encodes CDR1 SQVTM and CDR2 ANQGSEA. CDR3 bases: TGCAGCGTAAAACAGGGGGCACAGGGGACCCAGTACTTC. Its translation is CSVKQGAQGTQYF.

This sequence joins TRBV19 and TRBJ1-1; no clear D gene. The length of the CDR3 is 11 residues. V shed 3 bases and J shed 7 bases, with 6 bases lying between them. The germline V gene encodes CDR1 LNHDA and CDR2 SQIVND (reference sequence). CDR3 DNA sequence: TGTGCCAGTAGTATTGGCAGTGAAGCTTTCTTT. Translation gives CASSIGSEAFF.

The J gene is TRBJ2-5, the V gene TRBV7-2, with 9 bases matching TRBD2. The CDR3 runs 15 residues. Looked up from germline, CDR1 is SGHTA and CDR2 is FQGNSA. J lost 5 bases, V lost 3 bases, and 7 bases had no gene match. The CDR3 coding sequence is TGTGCCAGCAGCTTCGGCGGGAGGGCCCTGGAGACCCAGTACTTC. Protein sequence: CASSFGGRALETQYF.

The chain uses TRBV11-2 and TRBJ1-1; D remains unclear. CDR3 length: 14 residues. Trimming pared 2 bases from V and 0 bases from J, leaving 7 bases between. Per germline, CDR1 SGHAT and CDR2 FQNNGV. CDR3 residues: CASSLLQMNTEAFF. CDR3 DNA sequence: TGTGCCAGCAGCTTATTACAGATGAACACTGAAGCTTTCTTT.

V and J are TRBV15 and TRBJ1-2, with no clear D. With 0 bases removed from V and 4 bases from J, the gap between germline ends came to 15 bases. Germline V gives CDR1 LNHNV, CDR2 YYDKDF (reference sequence). The CDR3 is 16 residues long. CDR3 region: CATSRDSLGQLYGYTF. The CDR3 nucleotides are TGTGCCACCAGCAGAGATAGTTTGGGCCAGCTCTATGGCTACACCTTC.

This clone was recorded once. The rearrangement uses TRBV13 and TRBJ1-1; D possibly corresponds to TRBD1 (5 bases). CDR3 length: 13 residues. Between the trimmed V and J ends, which lost 5 bases and 4 bases, there was a span of 11 bases. Germline CDR1 and CDR2: PRHDT and FYEKMQ (reference sequence). The chain's CDR3 is CASSAMGGTEAFF. CDR3 sequence (DNA): TGTGCCAGCAGCGCCATGGGGGGCACTGAAGCTTTCTTT. Full variable domain (rest looked up from reference TRBV13 and TRBJ1-1): AAGVIQSPRHLIKEKRETATLKCYPIPRHDTVYWYQQGPGQDPQFLISFYEKMQSDKGSIPDRFSAQQFSDYHSELNMSSLELGDSALYFCASSAMGGTEAFFGQGTRLTVV.

The V and J genes are TRBV7-3 and TRBJ2-3; 11 bases map to TRBD1. V gave up 4 bases and J gave up 6 bases; unmatched junction bases: 3. Germline V gives CDR1 SGHTA, CDR2 FQGTGA. The CDR3 is 14 residues long. The CDR3 DNA sequence: TGTGCCAGCAGCTCCGGACAGGGGGCTGATACGCAGTATTTT. Amino acid sequence: CASSSGQGADTQYF. Full variable domain (missing parts from reference TRBV7-3 and TRBJ2-3): GAGVSQTPSNKVTEKGKYVELRCDPISGHTALYWYRQSLGQGPEFLIYFQGTGAADDSGLPNDRFFAVRPEGSVSTLKIQRTERGDSAVYLCASSSGQGADTQYFGPGTRLTVL.

This rearrangement joins TRBV2 to TRBJ2-7; D call uncertain. This CDR3 is 13 amino acids long. CDR1 is SNHLY, CDR2 FYNNEI, per germline. V lost 4 bases and J lost 3, with 10 bases in between. CDR3 residues: CASSGLQNYEQYF. In DNA form, the CDR3 reads TGTGCCAGCAGTGGCTTACAAAACTACGAGCAGTACTTC. Full variable domain (outside the CDR3, taken from reference TRBV2 and TRBJ2-7): EPEVTQTPSHQVTQMGQEVILRCVPISNHLYFYWYRQILGQKVEFLVSFYNNEISEKSEIFDDQFSVERPDGSNFTLKIRSTKLEDSAMYFCASSGLQNYEQYFGPGTRLTVT.